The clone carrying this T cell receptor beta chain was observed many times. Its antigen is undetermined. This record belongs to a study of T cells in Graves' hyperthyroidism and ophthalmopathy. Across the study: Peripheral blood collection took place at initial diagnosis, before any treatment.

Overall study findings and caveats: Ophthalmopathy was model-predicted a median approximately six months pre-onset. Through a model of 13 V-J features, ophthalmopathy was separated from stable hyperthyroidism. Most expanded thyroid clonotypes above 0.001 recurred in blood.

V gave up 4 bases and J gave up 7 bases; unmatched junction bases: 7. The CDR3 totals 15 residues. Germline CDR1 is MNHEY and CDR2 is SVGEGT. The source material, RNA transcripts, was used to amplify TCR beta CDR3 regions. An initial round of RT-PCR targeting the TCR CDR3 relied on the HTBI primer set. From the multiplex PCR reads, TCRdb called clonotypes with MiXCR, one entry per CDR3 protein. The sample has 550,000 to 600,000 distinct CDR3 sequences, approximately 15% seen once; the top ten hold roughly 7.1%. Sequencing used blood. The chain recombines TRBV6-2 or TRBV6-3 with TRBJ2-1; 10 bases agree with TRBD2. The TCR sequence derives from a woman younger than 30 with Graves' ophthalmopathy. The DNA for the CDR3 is TGTGCCAGCAGTTCCCTAGCGGGAGTAGGAAATGAGCAGTTCTTC. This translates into CASSSLAGVGNEQFF.